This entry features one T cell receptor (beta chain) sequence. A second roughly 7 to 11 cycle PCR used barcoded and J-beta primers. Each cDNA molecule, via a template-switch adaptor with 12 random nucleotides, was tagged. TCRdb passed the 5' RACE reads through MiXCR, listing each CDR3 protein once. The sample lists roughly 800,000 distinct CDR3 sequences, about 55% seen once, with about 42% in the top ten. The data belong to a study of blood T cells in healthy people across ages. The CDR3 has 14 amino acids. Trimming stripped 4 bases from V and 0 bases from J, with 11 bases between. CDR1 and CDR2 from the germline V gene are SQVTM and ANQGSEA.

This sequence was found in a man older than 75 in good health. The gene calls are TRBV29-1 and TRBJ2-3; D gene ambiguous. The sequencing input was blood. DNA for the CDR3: TGCAGCGTTGGTCACGGGCTGAGCACAGATACGCAGTATTTT. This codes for CSVGHGLSTDTQYF.